This T cell receptor (beta chain) comes out of a study of blood T cells in healthy people across ages. Whole-study findings and limits: PBMCs that were unsorted prevented a conclusive naive versus antigen-experienced comparison. Higher diversity and more naive CD4+ cells were features of long-lived donors, compared to aged donors.

CDR1 is SEHNR and CDR2 is FQNEAQ in the germline V gene (reference sequence). This CDR3 contains 16 residues. J gave up 2 bases and V 4 bases, and 9 bases lay outside the gene matches. Regarding this clonotype: What it binds is unknown.

Then a second PCR, running roughly 7 to 11 cycles, was carried out with a sample-barcoded 5' primer and a J-beta primer mix. TCRdb fed the 5' RACE reads into MiXCR, producing one record per CDR3 protein. The sample holds about a million distinct CDR3 sequences, about 51% seen once. This chain joins TRBV7-9 and TRBJ2-3, with TRBD1 matching over 7 bases. The clonotype originates from a woman aged 55-69 years in good health. Sequencing used blood. As DNA, the CDR3 is TGTGCCAGCAGCTCCTTTACAGGGGAATTCACAGATACGCAGTATTTT. Translated: CASSSFTGEFTDTQYF.